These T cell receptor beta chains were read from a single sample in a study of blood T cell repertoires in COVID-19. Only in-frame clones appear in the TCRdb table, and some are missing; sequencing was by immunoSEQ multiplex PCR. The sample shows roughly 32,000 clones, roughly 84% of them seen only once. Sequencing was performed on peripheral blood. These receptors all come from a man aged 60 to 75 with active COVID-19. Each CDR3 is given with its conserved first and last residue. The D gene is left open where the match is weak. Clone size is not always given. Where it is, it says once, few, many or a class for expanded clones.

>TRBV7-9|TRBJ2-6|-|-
CASSWGDSGANVLTF
TGTGCCAGCAGCTGGGGGGACTCTGGGGCCAACGTCCTGACTTTC
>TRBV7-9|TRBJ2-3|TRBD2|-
CASSWIAGGPADTQYF
TGTGCCAGCAGCTGGATAGCGGGGGGGCCTGCAGATACGCAGTATTTT
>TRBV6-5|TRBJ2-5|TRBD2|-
CASRQTGLAGETQYF
TGTGCCAGCAGACAAACGGGACTAGCGGGAGAGACCCAGTACTTC
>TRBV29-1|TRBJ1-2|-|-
CSVEDRALEGSNYGYTF
TGCAGCGTTGAAGACCGGGCATTGGAGGGGTCAAACTATGGCTACACCTTC
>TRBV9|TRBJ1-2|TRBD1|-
CASSVGDRATGYTF
TGTGCCAGCAGCGTAGGGGACAGGGCGACGGGCTACACCTTC
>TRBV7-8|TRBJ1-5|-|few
CASSLERPQPQHF
TGTGCCAGCAGCTTAGAGCGGCCTCAGCCCCAGCATTTT
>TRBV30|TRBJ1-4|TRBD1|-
CAWSQGAANEKLFF
TGTGCCTGGAGTCAGGGGGCTGCTAATGAAAAACTGTTTTTT
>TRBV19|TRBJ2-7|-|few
CASSIRPGYEQYF
TGTGCCAGTAGTATACGTCCCGGCTACGAGCAGTACTTC
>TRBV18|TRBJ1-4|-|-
CASSPRSGGIGGIPKLFF
TGTGCCAGCTCACCACGGTCCGGTGGGATCGGGGGTATCCCTAAACTGTTTTTT
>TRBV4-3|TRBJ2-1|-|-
CASSPSRASNEQFF
TGCGCCAGCAGCCCCTCTAGAGCGTCCAATGAGCAGTTCTTC
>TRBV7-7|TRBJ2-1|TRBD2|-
CASSLAASGKYNEQFF
TGTGCTAGCAGCTTAGCCGCTAGCGGGAAGTACAATGAGCAGTTCTTC
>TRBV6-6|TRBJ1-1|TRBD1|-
CASREGASNTEAFF
TGTGCCAGCAGGGAGGGGGCCTCGAACACTGAAGCTTTCTTT
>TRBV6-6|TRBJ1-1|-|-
CASSTRQLNTEAFF
TGTGCCAGCAGTACACGACAGCTGAACACTGAAGCTTTCTTT
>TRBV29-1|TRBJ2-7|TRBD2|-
CSVEDGASGYLYEQYF
TGCAGCGTTGAAGATGGGGCTAGCGGGTACCTCTACGAGCAGTACTTC
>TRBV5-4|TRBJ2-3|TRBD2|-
CASSLRSGGTTDTQYF
TGTGCCAGCAGCTTGAGGAGCGGGGGGACCACAGATACGCAGTATTTT
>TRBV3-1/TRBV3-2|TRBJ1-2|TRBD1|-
CASSARAGGSYGYTF
TGTGCCAGCAGCGCCCGCGCAGGGGGGAGCTATGGCTACACCTTC
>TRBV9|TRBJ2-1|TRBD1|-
CASSLPRDSSYNEQFF
TGTGCCAGCAGCCTTCCCCGGGACAGCTCCTACAATGAGCAGTTCTTC
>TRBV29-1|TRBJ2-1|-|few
CSVTFFGEQFF
TGCAGCGTTACATTTTTTGGTGAGCAGTTCTTC
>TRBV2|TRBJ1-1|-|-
CASSDLTVEAFF
TGTGCCAGCAGTGATTTGACAGTTGAAGCTTTCTTT
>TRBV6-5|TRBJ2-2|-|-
CASSYSRVGGELFF
TGTGCCAGCAGTTACTCGAGGGTTGGCGGGGAGCTGTTTTTT
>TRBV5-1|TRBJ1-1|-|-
CASSSQQGNTEAFF
TGCGCCAGCAGCTCGCAACAGGGGAACACTGAAGCTTTCTTT
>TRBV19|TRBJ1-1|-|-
CATGRGSAEAFF
TGTGCCACCGGCCGGGGGAGCGCTGAAGCTTTCTTT
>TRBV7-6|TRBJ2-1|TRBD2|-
CASSGLAGEAYNEQFF
TGTGCCAGCAGCGGACTAGCGGGAGAGGCCTACAATGAGCAGTTCTTC
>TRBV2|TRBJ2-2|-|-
CASRETGNTGELFF
TGTGCCAGCAGAGAAACAGGGAACACCGGGGAGCTGTTTTTT
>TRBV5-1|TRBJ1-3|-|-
CASSFGNVLGGNTIYF
TGCGCCAGCAGCTTCGGGAACGTCCTCGGTGGAAACACCATATATTTT
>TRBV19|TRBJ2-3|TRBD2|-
CASRNGAGGTDTQYF
TGTGCCAGTAGAAACGGGGCGGGGGGCACAGATACGCAGTATTTT